This TCR beta chain came from a study of CD8 T cells in ankylosing spondylitis. The germline V gene encodes CDR1 SGHRS and CDR2 YFSETQ. V lost 2 bases and J 0 bases, leaving 11 bases between the germline ends. The CDR3 covers 15 residues. Findings of the study overall: Within matched ankylosing spondylitis synovial fluid, disease-linked clones were reportedly significantly enriched. Some motif variants were previously reported in reactive arthritis synovial fluid and blood. Disease-linked clones, CD8+, were relatively rare in peripheral blood.

Worth noting for this clonotype: What it binds is not known. The missing conserved phenylalanine or tryptophan at the end of this CDR3 makes a read error likely.

5'-RACE, quantitative and with molecular barcodes, yielded the TCR beta libraries. TCRdb reanalysed the 5' RACE reads using MiXCR and keeps one entry per CDR3 protein. The sample yields a few hundred thousand distinct CDR3 sequences, approximately 20% seen once. The receptor comes from a male donor with ankylosing spondylitis or in good health (not recorded which). This chain links TRBV5-1 with TRBJ2-5; a weak D match, TRBD2 (6 bases). Sequencing was done on a sample of blood, either unsorted or a sorted T cell fraction (not recorded which). CDR3 protein: CASSLGSGDQETQYL. CDR3 DNA sequence: TGCGCCAGCAGCTTAGGGTCGGGGGACCAAGAGACCCAGTACTTG.